The 21 T cell receptor beta chains listed next were all sequenced from one sample in a study of T cells in Graves' hyperthyroidism and ophthalmopathy. The investigators amplified TCR beta CDR3 regions from RNA transcripts. The TCR CDR3 first-round RT-PCR relied on the HTBI primer set. TCRdb analysed the multiplex PCR reads with MiXCR anew, one entry per CDR3 protein. The sample consists of 500,000 to 750,000 distinct CDR3 sequences, around 46% of them appearing once. Material: peripheral blood or thyroid tissue (not recorded which). These receptor sequences come from a young woman with Graves' hyperthyroidism.

This clonotype was seen ten or more times. The chain recombines TRBV10-3 with TRBJ2-6; D perhaps matches TRBD2 (7 bases). The V end was cut by 11 bases, the J end by 2 bases, with 16 bases between. CDR3 length equals 15 residues. Germline V CDR1 and CDR2: ENHRY, SYGVKD. CDR3 sequence reads: CALLGEGAGANVLTF. In nucleotides, the CDR3 is TGTGCCCTCCTCGGGGAGGGGGCTGGGGCCAACGTCCTGACTTTC.

The table lists this clonotype with many counts. As DNA, the CDR3 is TGCGCCAGCAGCCAAGATCTCAGGGAAGCTTTCTTT. This sequence encodes CASSQDLREAFF. J is TRBJ1-1 and V is TRBV4-1; D ambiguous. The germline V gene has CDR1 MGHRA and CDR2 YSYEKL. The CDR3 is made up of 12 amino acids. The ends were cut back, 0 bases at V and 8 bases at J, with 7 bases in the middle.

This chain links TRBV7-9 with TRBJ1-4, with a possible D match to TRBD1 (6 bases). Germline lookup yields CDR1 SEHNR and CDR2 FQNEAQ (reference sequence). The V and J ends lost 2 bases and 7 bases respectively, with 14 bases between them. The CDR3 consists of 15 residues. The CDR3 DNA is TGTGCCAGCAGCTTATCAGGGGATAGCACTGAAAAACTGTTTTTT. It specifies CASSLSGDSTEKLFF.

The rearrangement joins TRBV12-3 or TRBV12-4 to TRBJ2-7, with 8 bases that match TRBD2. The CDR3 is 13 residues long. V lost 6 bases and J lost 6; bases outside the gene matches: 7. CDR3 protein: CASREGLAAEQYF. The CDR3 DNA follows: TGTGCCAGCAGGGAAGGACTAGCCGCCGAGCAGTACTTC.

The gene calls are TRBV29-1 and TRBJ2-7; 9 positions agree with TRBD2. Losses at the gene ends were 4 bases for V and 7 bases for J; bases not matched to a gene: 11. Germline CDR1 reads SQVTM; CDR2 reads ANQGSEA. This CDR3 comprises 14 residues. CDR3 DNA sequence: TGCAGCGTTGTGGGGTTAGCGGGAGTTTATGAGCAGTACTTC. This translates into CSVVGLAGVYEQYF.

This chain joins TRBV7-3 and TRBJ2-5, with 10 nucleotides matching TRBD2. This CDR3 comprises 15 residues. The V gene end was trimmed by 2 bases and the J gene end by 5 bases; junction bases not matched to a gene: 5. Germline V gene sequence: CDR1 SGHTA, CDR2 FQGTGA. The CDR3 DNA is TGTGCCAGCAGCTTAGCGGGGGGACTAGCGGAGACCCAGTACTTC. Its protein is CASSLAGGLAETQYF.

At least ten counts were recorded for this clonotype. The chain has TRBV7-2 and TRBJ2-7; a weak D match, TRBD2 (6 bases). This CDR3 has 13 residues. The germline V and J ends were trimmed by 6 bases and 1 base, with 10 bases remaining between them. Germline V lookup: CDR1 SGHTA, CDR2 FQGNSA. In DNA, the CDR3 is TGTGCCAGCAGATCAGGAGGGTCCTACGAGCAGTACTTC. As protein: CASRSGGSYEQYF.

On this clonotype itself: A read error may be the cause here, since a much bigger clone is one base away. The J gene is TRBJ2-5, the V gene TRBV11-3, with D hard to call. Germline CDR1 SGHNT, CDR2 YENEEA. This CDR3 has 13 amino acids. As DNA, the CDR3 is TGTGTCAGCAGCTCAGACATTAAAGAGACCCAGTACTTC. Encoded protein: CVSSSDIKETQYF.

The sample holds a few counts of this clonotype. The genes are TRBV4-1 and TRBJ2-7; D is possibly TRBD1 (7 bases). The CDR3 spans 15 residues. Trimming removed 0 bases at V and 7 bases at J, with 16 bases between. Germline assignment: CDR1 MGHRA and CDR2 YSYEKL. The CDR3 DNA reads TGCGCCAGCAGCCAAGAGCAGGGGGGAGGATGGGAGCAGTACTTC. It yields the protein CASSQEQGGGWEQYF.

This clonotype was counted at least ten times. CDR3 in DNA: TGCAGTGCTAGAGATAGCGAGCGGGGTGACACCGGGGAGCTGTTTTTT. As protein: CSARDSERGDTGELFF. This chain joins TRBV20-1 and TRBJ2-2, with 7 bases that match TRBD2. The CDR3 has 16 residues. Germline-derived CDR1 and CDR2 are DFQATT and SNEGSKA (reference sequence). J lost 3 bases, V lost 0 bases, and 7 bases had no gene match.

This clonotype was detected ten times or more. The genes are TRBV7-3 and TRBJ2-2, with 10 nucleotides matching TRBD2. J was trimmed by 4 bases and V by 2 bases; bases with no gene match: 16. The CDR3 is 20 residues long. Germline loops: CDR1 SGHTA, CDR2 FQGTGA. CDR3 loop: CASSLWGRASGSFSTGELFF. The CDR3 DNA follows: TGTGCCAGCAGCTTATGGGGGAGGGCTAGCGGGAGTTTCAGCACCGGGGAGCTGTTTTTT.

The genes are TRBV7-9 and TRBJ2-4; D not certain. Germline lookup yields CDR1 SEHNR and CDR2 FQNEAQ (reference sequence). The V end lost 5 bases, the J end lost 0 bases, and 11 bases lay between the germline ends. The CDR3 runs to 15 residues. The DNA for the CDR3 is TGTGCCAGCAGCCACCCTGGGCTAGCCAAAAACATTCAGTACTTC. This translates into CASSHPGLAKNIQYF.

This chain links TRBV7-3 with TRBJ2-1, with D unclear. This CDR3 contains 11 residues. Germline CDR1 SGHTA, CDR2 FQGTGA. V was shortened by 4 bases and J by 9 bases, with 7 bases between the two germline ends. The CDR3 sequence: CASSYSSEQFF. In DNA, the CDR3 is TGTGCCAGCAGCTACTCCTCTGAGCAGTTCTTC.

V usage is TRBV20-1 and J usage is TRBJ1-6; 8 nucleotides line up with TRBD1. The CDR3 totals 14 residues. CDR1 is DFQATT, CDR2 SNEGSKA, per germline (reference sequence). Trimming removed 0 bases from V and 9 bases from J; junction bases left unmatched: 4. CDR3 residues: CSARDRGLGSPLHF. The CDR3 DNA sequence: TGCAGTGCTAGAGACAGGGGGCTAGGTTCACCCCTCCACTTT.

Many counts were recorded for this clonotype. The V and J genes are TRBV7-9 and TRBJ1-2; D is unclear. The germline V gene has CDR1 SEHNR and CDR2 FQNEAQ (reference sequence). V was shortened by 5 bases and J by 8 bases, with 15 bases between the two germline ends. The CDR3 consists of 13 residues. In nucleotides, the CDR3 is TGTGCCAGCAGCCAAGACTCCGAGCGGGGCTACACCTTC. Translation gives CASSQDSERGYTF.

The sample holds many counts of this clonotype. The chain links TRBV7-9 to TRBJ2-7, with D unclear. CDR3 length equals 11 residues. V was clipped by 5 bases and J by 3 bases, with 5 bases between them. Germline CDR1 is SEHNR and CDR2 is FQNEAQ (reference sequence). In DNA form, the CDR3 reads TGTGCCAGCAGCCCGATCTACGAGCAGTACTTC. Its translation: CASSPIYEQYF.

This clonotype was found many times. This sequence joins TRBV12-3 or TRBV12-4 and TRBJ1-3; D ambiguous. The CDR3 consists of 12 residues. Trimming took off 3 bases at V and 3 bases at J, with 3 bases between the two ends. The CDR3 region has the DNA TGTGCCAGCAGTTTTTTTGGAAACACCATATATTTT. Protein sequence: CASSFFGNTIYF.

This clonotype was counted ten times or more. This chain joins TRBV7-9 and TRBJ2-7; 13 bases are shared with TRBD2. Germline V gene data show CDR1 as SEHNR and CDR2 as FQNEAQ (reference sequence). CDR3 length equals 14 residues. V lost 11 bases to trimming and J lost 1 base; unmatched junction nucleotides: 5. DNA for the CDR3: TGTGCCTCCGAACTAGCGGGAGGGTCCTACGAGCAGTACTTC. Translating gives CASELAGGSYEQYF.

A note on this clonotype: A much larger clone lies one base from this, so it may be a read error. The J gene is TRBJ1-4, the V gene TRBV6-5, with 7 bases identical to TRBD1. V trimming: 6 bases; J trimming: 15 bases; junction bases outside the gene matches: 7. CDR1 is MNHEY and CDR2 is SVGAGI in the germline V gene. There are 11 residues in the CDR3. This CDR3 is CASSPGTVVFF. Written as DNA, the CDR3 is TGTGCCAGCAGCCCCGGGACAGTGGTGTTTTTT.

The sample holds many counts of this clonotype. The V gene is TRBV27, the J gene TRBJ1-6; TRBD1 is a possible D gene (5 bases). Trimming stripped 2 bases from V and 0 bases from J, with 8 bases between. Germline-derived CDR1 and CDR2 are MNHEY and SMNVEV (reference sequence). The CDR3 contains 16 residues. CDR3 loop: CASSLAGISYNSPLHF. The CDR3 DNA reads TGTGCCAGCAGTTTAGCAGGGATCTCCTATAATTCACCCCTCCACTTT.

This clonotype was seen ten or more times. V is TRBV7-2 and J is TRBJ1-2; tentatively, D is TRBD1 (6 bases). This CDR3 is 15 amino acids long. The germline gives CDR1 SGHTA, CDR2 FQGNSA. The V end lost 5 bases, the J end lost 7 bases, and 20 bases lay between the germline ends. CDR3 amino acids: CASSPLGEGGGGYTF. CDR3 nucleotide sequence: TGTGCCAGCAGCCCCCTGGGGGAGGGGGGTGGTGGCTACACCTTC. The variable domain in full, completed from reference TRBV7-2 and TRBJ1-2, reads GAGVSQSPSNKVTEKGKDVELRCDPISGHTALYWYRQSLGQGLEFLIYFQGNSAPDKSGLPSDRFSAERTGGSVSTLTIQRTQQEDSAVYLCASSPLGEGGGGYTFGSGTRLTVV.